This is a list of T cell receptor beta chains from one sample in a study of blood T cell repertoires in COVID-19. This table comes from immunoSEQ multiplex PCR, and its TCRdb copy is limited to in-frame clones, with some not included. This sample carries a few hundred thousand clones, roughly 90% of them seen once, and the ten largest clones take 8% to 9.5%. Source material: PBMCs or T cells enriched from blood (not recorded which). The source of these receptors is a woman aged 18-29 years who had recovered from COVID-19. The CDR3 runs from the conserved cysteine through the conserved F or W. The order of the fields is clone size, J gene, V gene, D gene, CDR3 protein, CDR3 DNA. D genes are given only for firm matches. Part of the rows lack a size; the others show once, few, many or a class for expanded clones.

-	TRBJ2-3	TRBV5-1	TRBD2	CASSFRIASGIAKWGTDTQYF	TGCGCCAGCAGCTTCAGGATCGCTAGCGGGATCGCCAAATGGGGCACAGATACGCAGTATTTT
-	TRBJ1-5	TRBV6-5	-	CAGRLTGASNQPQHF	TGTGCCGGCAGGTTGACGGGAGCAAGCAATCAGCCCCAGCATTTT
-	TRBJ1-5	TRBV30	-	CAWAPQGDQPQHF	TGTGCCTGGGCCCCTCAGGGCGATCAGCCCCAGCATTTT
-	TRBJ1-4	TRBV7-2	-	CASSLDRANEKLFF	TGTGCCAGCAGCTTAGACAGGGCTAATGAAAAACTGTTTTTT
few	TRBJ2-1	TRBV28	-	CASSKLDSQVGRGWVF	TGTGCCAGCAGTAAACTGGACTCCCAGGTCGGCCGTGGTTGGGTCTTC
-	TRBJ1-6	TRBV5-4	-	CASSLGGASSYNSPLHF	TGTGCCAGCAGCTTAGGGGGGGCGAGCTCCTATAATTCACCCCTCCACTTT
-	TRBJ2-1	TRBV7-9	-	CASSPLSTEQFF	TGTGCCAGCAGCCCCCTTAGCACAGAGCAGTTCTTC
-	TRBJ2-1	TRBV7-7	-	CASSLVPGAYNEQFF	TGTGCCAGCAGCTTAGTCCCCGGGGCCTACAATGAGCAGTTCTTC
-	TRBJ1-5	TRBV7-9	TRBD1	CASTGDSDSNQPQHF	TGTGCCAGCACTGGGGACAGTGATAGCAATCAGCCCCAGCATTTT
-	TRBJ1-2	TRBV10-3	TRBD1	CAISRQGADGYTF	TGTGCCATCAGTCGACAGGGGGCGGATGGCTACACCTTC
-	TRBJ1-1	TRBV4-3	-	CASSQGEITEAFF	TGCGCCAGCAGCCAAGGAGAAATCACTGAAGCTTTCTTT
-	TRBJ2-1	TRBV7-2	TRBD2	CASQLAGEGSYNEQFF	TGTGCTAGCCAACTAGCGGGAGAAGGGTCCTACAATGAGCAGTTCTTC
-	TRBJ1-1	TRBV9	-	CASSVVAGTEAFF	TGTGCCAGCAGCGTAGTGGCAGGCACTGAAGCTTTCTTT
-	TRBJ1-1	TRBV21-1	-	CASSPPTGEVGGQAFF	TGTGCCAGCAGCCCCCCGACAGGGGAGGTGGGGGGTCAAGCTTTCTTT
-	TRBJ2-5	TRBV28	-	CASSPQVQETQYF	TGTGCCAGCAGTCCACAGGTCCAAGAGACCCAGTACTTC
few	TRBJ2-7	TRBV12-3/TRBV12-4	-	CASSLDTAYEQYF	TGTGCCAGCAGTTTAGACACAGCCTACGAGCAGTACTTC
-	TRBJ2-7	TRBV28	TRBD2	CASNEGWEGSYF	TGTGCCAGCAACGAGGGGTGGGAGGGGTCCTACTTC
-	TRBJ2-7	TRBV5-6	TRBD2	CASSAGGTVGGRFDEQYF	TGTGCCAGCAGCGCCGGGGGGACGGTCGGTGGACGGTTCGACGAGCAGTACTTC
-	TRBJ2-7	TRBV9	-	CASSVEPNLSYEQYF	TGTGCCAGCAGCGTAGAGCCAAATTTGTCCTACGAGCAGTACTTC
-	TRBJ1-5	TRBV28	-	CASSPSGGGNQPQHF	TGTGCCAGCAGCCCTTCGGGGGGTGGCAATCAGCCCCAGCATTTT
-	TRBJ2-1	TRBV27	TRBD2	CASSLNSGNPSGEQFF	TGTGCCAGCAGTTTGAATAGCGGGAATCCTTCTGGTGAGCAGTTCTTC
-	TRBJ2-7	TRBV5-1	-	CASSLEQNYEQYF	TGCGCCAGCAGCTTAGAACAGAACTACGAGCAGTACTTC
-	TRBJ2-2	TRBV5-1	TRBD2	CASSFFLTRERSGELFF	TGCGCCAGCAGCTTTTTTCTAACGCGGGAGAGATCCGGGGAGCTGTTTTTT
-	TRBJ1-1	TRBV5-1	-	CASREGTEMNTEAFF	TGCGCCAGCAGGGAAGGAACAGAGATGAACACTGAAGCTTTCTTT
-	TRBJ2-5	TRBV5-1	-	CASSLAEGVQETQYF	TGCGCCAGCAGCTTGGCTGAGGGGGTCCAAGAGACCCAGTACTTC
-	TRBJ2-1	TRBV10-3	TRBD2	CAISESRAGGPGSYNEQFF	TGTGCCATCAGTGAGTCGAGAGCGGGAGGGCCGGGCTCCTACAATGAGCAGTTCTTC
-	TRBJ1-3	TRBV7-9	-	CASSPNHQGSGNTIYF	TGTGCCAGCAGCCCCAACCACCAGGGGTCTGGAAACACCATATATTTT
-	TRBJ1-1	TRBV28	-	CASAGTSLEAFF	TGTGCCAGCGCCGGGACATCACTAGAAGCTTTCTTT
-	TRBJ2-7	TRBV7-9	-	CASSSRDKAYEQYF	TGTGCCAGCAGCTCTCGGGACAAAGCCTACGAGCAGTACTTC
-	TRBJ1-5	TRBV29-1	TRBD1	CSVRQGEPGPQHF	TGCAGCGTTCGACAGGGCGAACCGGGGCCCCAGCATTTT
-	TRBJ1-2	TRBV7-9	TRBD1	CASSRGQALSYGYTF	TGTGCCAGCAGCCGAGGACAGGCGCTGAGCTATGGCTACACCTTC
-	TRBJ1-2	TRBV27	-	CASSFSLGGYGYTF	TGTGCCAGCAGTTTCTCACTTGGTGGCTATGGCTACACCTTC
-	TRBJ1-1	TRBV6-5	-	CASSYNRENTEAFF	TGTGCCAGCAGTTATAACAGGGAGAACACTGAAGCTTTCTTT
-	TRBJ1-2	TRBV28	-	CASSTPSGVASWYTF	TGTGCCAGCAGTACACCCTCGGGGGTGGCAAGTTGGTACACCTTC
-	TRBJ2-3	TRBV28	-	CASSKTSTDTQYF	TGTGCCAGCAGCAAGACTTCCACAGATACGCAGTATTTT
-	TRBJ1-1	TRBV11-2	TRBD1	CASSLVRGLTEAFF	TGTGCCAGCAGCTTAGTGAGGGGGCTCACTGAAGCTTTCTTT
-	TRBJ2-7	TRBV13	-	CASSQRSSYEQYF	TGTGCCAGCAGCCAAAGGAGCTCCTACGAGCAGTACTTC
-	TRBJ1-2	TRBV13	TRBD1	CASSWRQGNYGYTF	TGTGCCAGCAGCTGGCGACAGGGGAACTATGGCTACACCTTC
once	TRBJ1-2	TRBV3-1/TRBV3-2	-	CASSQGRQVMGYTF	TGTGCCAGCAGCCAAGGGAGACAGGTTATGGGCTACACCTTC
-	TRBJ1-2	TRBV5-1	-	CASSYDSPNYGYTF	TGCGCCAGCAGCTACGACAGTCCCAACTATGGCTACACCTTC
-	TRBJ2-7	TRBV5-6	-	CASSLFSARGGYEQYF	TGTGCCAGCAGCTTGTTCTCCGCCCGAGGTGGATACGAGCAGTACTTC
-	TRBJ2-1	TRBV7-2	TRBD2	CASSLRSSGEQFF	TGTGCCAGCAGCTTAAGGTCTAGCGGGGAGCAGTTCTTC
-	TRBJ1-2	TRBV11-1	TRBD1	CASSPDRYYGYTF	TGTGCCAGCAGCCCGGACAGGTACTATGGCTACACCTTC
-	TRBJ1-5	TRBV28	TRBD1	CASTPARGTYSNQPQHF	TGTGCCAGCACCCCGGCCAGGGGGACTTATAGCAATCAGCCCCAGCATTTT
once	TRBJ1-2	TRBV7-2	TRBD1	CASSSGQGANYGYTF	TGTGCCAGCAGCTCCGGACAGGGAGCTAACTATGGCTACACCTTC
-	TRBJ1-4	TRBV2	-	CASSEAREGGGEKLFF	TGTGCCAGCAGTGAAGCGCGTGAAGGGGGGGGTGAAAAACTGTTTTTT